This note documents a single T cell receptor beta chain sequence. Antigen unknown. This CDR3 comprises 13 residues. Deletions cut 8 bases from V and 5 bases from J, with 16 bases between. The germline CDR1 and CDR2 sequences are MGHRA and YSYEKL. This sample was taken from a study of T-cell memory formation after mild COVID-19. Study at large: Largely, TCR clusters stayed within a single donor. Study results and caveats: The appearance of some responding clones in pre-infection memory suggested that cross-reactive memory joined. There was no confirmation that second-wave clones peaking on day 37 were SARS-CoV-2 specific. Contracting CD4+ clones sat mainly in CM and EM; CD8+ in EMRA.

TCRdb passed the 5' RACE reads through MiXCR, listing each CDR3 protein once. The data contain under 650,000 distinct CDR3 sequences, about 20% of them seen just once; the ten biggest clones take up 12%. The V and J genes are TRBV4-1 and TRBJ2-7; D may be TRBD1 (5 bases). The clonotype was recovered from an adult woman who had mild COVID-19 (a few samples of this study predate the infection). Cell type and time point are not known. Sequenced material: PBMCs or a T cell subset sorted from them (not recorded which). The CDR3 sequence: CASGWGFGNEQYF. The DNA of the CDR3 is TGCGCCAGCGGGTGGGGCTTTGGGAACGAGCAGTACTTC.